The sequence of this T cell receptor beta chain was determined in a study of blood T cell repertoires in COVID-19. This study enrolled people aged about 18 to 90 from about two dozen US geographic areas. A COVID-19 case had been met by exposed participants during the 2 weeks before study entry. Deletions cut 7 bases from V and 5 bases from J, with 18 bases between. CDR3 length equals 15 residues. CDR1 and CDR2 (germline): SNHLY, FYNNEI. TCRdb keeps only in-frame clones here, not all; method: immunoSEQ multiplex PCR. In the table there are hundreds of thousands of clones, under 90% of which are singletons.

The chain employs TRBV2 and TRBJ1-5, with D perhaps TRBD1 (6 bases). This receptor was obtained from a woman aged 45-59 years who had been exposed to COVID-19. The material sequenced was PBMCs or T cells enriched from blood (not recorded which). The CDR3: CASTLYGGRDQPQHF. DNA of the CDR3: TGTGCCAGCACCCTTTATGGGGGCCGCGATCAGCCCCAGCATTTT.